Given below is one TCR beta chain in context. The data originate from a study of blood T cell repertoires in COVID-19. Profiling relied on immunoSEQ multiplex PCR, and the TCRdb table lists in-frame clones only, not all of them. This table holds about 200,000 clones, 86% found once. This CDR3 is built from 15 residues. J gave up 3 bases and V 3 bases, and 3 bases lay outside the gene matches. Germline CDR1 reads KGHSH; CDR2 reads LQKENI. Sequencing was done on a sample of PBMCs or T cells enriched from blood (not recorded which). The TCR originated in a man aged 40-49 years with acute COVID-19. V gene TRBV18 combines with J gene TRBJ1-2, with TRBD1 identical over 11 bases. The CDR3 loop reads CASSPGQGAYYGYTF. CDR3 bases: TGTGCCAGCTCACCTGGACAGGGGGCTTACTATGGCTACACCTTC.